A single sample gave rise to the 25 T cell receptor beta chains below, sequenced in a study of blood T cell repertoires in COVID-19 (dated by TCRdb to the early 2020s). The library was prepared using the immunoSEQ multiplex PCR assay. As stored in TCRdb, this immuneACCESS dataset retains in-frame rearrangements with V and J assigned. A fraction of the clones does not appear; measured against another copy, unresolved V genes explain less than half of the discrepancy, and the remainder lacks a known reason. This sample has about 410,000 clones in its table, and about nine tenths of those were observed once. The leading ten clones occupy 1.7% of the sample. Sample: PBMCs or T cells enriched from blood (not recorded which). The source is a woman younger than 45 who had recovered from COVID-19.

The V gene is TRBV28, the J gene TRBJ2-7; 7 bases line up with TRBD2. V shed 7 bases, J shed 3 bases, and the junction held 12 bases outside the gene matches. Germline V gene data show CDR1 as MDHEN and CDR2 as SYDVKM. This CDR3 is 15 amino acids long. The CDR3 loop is CASTSLASGDYEQYF. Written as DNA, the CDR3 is TGTGCCAGCACAAGTTTGGCTAGCGGAGACTACGAGCAGTACTTC.

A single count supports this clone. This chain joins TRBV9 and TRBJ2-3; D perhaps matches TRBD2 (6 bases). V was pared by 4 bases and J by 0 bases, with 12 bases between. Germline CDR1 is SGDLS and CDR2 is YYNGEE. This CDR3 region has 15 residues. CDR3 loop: CASSLPGASTDTQYF. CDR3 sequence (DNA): TGTGCCAGCAGCCTCCCGGGAGCTAGCACAGATACGCAGTATTTT.

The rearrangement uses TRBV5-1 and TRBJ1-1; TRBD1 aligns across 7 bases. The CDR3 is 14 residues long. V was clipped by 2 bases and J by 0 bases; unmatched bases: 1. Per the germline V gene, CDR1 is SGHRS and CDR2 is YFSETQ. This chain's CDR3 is CASSFQGVNTEAFF. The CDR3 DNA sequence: TGCGCCAGCAGCTTCCAGGGGGTGAACACTGAAGCTTTCTTT.

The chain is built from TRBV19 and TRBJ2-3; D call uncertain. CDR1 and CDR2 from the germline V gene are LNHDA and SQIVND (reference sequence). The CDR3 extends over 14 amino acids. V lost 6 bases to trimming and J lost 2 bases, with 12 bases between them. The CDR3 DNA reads TGTGCCAGTAGGGTGACAACAACCACAGATACGCAGTATTTT. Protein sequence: CASRVTTTTDTQYF.

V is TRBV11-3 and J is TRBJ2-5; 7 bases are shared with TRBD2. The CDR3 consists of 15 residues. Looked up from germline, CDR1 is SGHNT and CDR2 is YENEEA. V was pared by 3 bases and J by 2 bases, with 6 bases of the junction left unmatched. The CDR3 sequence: CASSLGSGEQETQYF. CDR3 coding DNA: TGTGCCAGCAGCTTGGGAAGCGGGGAGCAAGAGACCCAGTACTTC.

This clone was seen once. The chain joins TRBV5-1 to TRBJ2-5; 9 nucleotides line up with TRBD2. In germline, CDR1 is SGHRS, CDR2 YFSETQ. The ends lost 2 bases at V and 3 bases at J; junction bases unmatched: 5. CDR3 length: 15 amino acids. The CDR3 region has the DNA TGCGCCAGCAGCTTAACAGCGGGGGGAGAAGAGACCCAGTACTTC. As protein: CASSLTAGGEETQYF.

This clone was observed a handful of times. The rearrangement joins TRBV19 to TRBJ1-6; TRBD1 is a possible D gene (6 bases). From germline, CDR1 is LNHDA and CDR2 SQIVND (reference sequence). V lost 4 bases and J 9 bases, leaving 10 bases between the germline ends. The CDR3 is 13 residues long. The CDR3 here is CASSTGDSSPLHF. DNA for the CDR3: TGTGCCAGTAGTACAGGGGATAGTTCACCCCTCCACTTT.

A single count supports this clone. The CDR3, as DNA: TGTGCCACCAGCAGAGATATGGCCGCTGCCTCTGGAAACACCATATATTTT. This sequence encodes CATSRDMAAASGNTIYF. The V call is TRBV15, the J call TRBJ1-3; D gene unclear. There are 17 residues in the CDR3. The V gene lost 0 bases and the J gene lost 0 bases, with 12 bases spanning the gap. Looked up from germline, CDR1 is LNHNV and CDR2 is YYDKDF (reference sequence).

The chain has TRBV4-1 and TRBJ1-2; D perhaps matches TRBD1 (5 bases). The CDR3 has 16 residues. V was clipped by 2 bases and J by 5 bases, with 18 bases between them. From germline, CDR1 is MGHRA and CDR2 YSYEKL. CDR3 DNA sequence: TGCGCCAGCAGCCAAAGTCATGAACAGGAAGGTTATGGCTACACCTTC. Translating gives CASSQSHEQEGYGYTF.

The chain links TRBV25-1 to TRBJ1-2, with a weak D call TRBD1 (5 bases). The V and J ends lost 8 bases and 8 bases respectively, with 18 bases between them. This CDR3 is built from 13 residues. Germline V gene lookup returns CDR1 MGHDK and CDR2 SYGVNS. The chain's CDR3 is CASSHAGKEGYTF. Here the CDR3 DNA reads TGTGCCAGCTCCCACGCAGGGAAGGAGGGCTACACCTTC.

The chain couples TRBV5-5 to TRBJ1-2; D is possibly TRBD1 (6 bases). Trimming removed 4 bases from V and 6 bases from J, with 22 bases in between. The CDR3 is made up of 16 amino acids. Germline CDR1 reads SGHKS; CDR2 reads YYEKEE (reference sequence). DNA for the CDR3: TGTGCCAGCAGCACACAGGGCCAGGGCGTTGGGCATGGCTACACCTTC. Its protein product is CASSTQGQGVGHGYTF.

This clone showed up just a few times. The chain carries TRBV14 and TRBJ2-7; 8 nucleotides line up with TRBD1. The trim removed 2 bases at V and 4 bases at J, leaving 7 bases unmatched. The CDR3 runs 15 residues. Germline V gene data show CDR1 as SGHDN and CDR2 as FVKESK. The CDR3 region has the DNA TGTGCCAGCAGCCAACCCGGAGGACAGGGATACGAGCAGTACTTC. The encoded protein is CASSQPGGQGYEQYF.

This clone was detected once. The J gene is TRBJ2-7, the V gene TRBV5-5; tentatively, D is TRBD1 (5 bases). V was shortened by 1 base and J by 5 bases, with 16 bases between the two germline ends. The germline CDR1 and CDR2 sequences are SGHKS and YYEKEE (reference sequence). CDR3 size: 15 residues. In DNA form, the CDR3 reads TGTGCCAGCAGCTTGATTAGGCAGGGTGACCACGAGCAGTACTTC. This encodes CASSLIRQGDHEQYF.

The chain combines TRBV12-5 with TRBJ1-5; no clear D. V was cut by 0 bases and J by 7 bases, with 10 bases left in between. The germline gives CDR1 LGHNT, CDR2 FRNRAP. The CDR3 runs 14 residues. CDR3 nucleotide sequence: TGTGCTAGTGGTTTGGTACTCACCTCGCAGCCCCAGCATTTT. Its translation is CASGLVLTSQPQHF.

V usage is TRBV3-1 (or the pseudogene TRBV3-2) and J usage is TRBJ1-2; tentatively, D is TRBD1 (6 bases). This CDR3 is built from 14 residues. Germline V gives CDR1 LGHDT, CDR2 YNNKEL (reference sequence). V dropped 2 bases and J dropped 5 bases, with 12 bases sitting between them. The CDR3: CASSQFGQPYGYTF. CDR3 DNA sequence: TGTGCCAGCAGCCAATTCGGACAGCCTTATGGCTACACCTTC.

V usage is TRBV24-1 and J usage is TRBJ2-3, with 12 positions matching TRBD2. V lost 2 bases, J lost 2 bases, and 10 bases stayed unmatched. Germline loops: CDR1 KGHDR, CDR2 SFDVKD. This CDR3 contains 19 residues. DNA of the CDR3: TGTGCCACCAGTGATTCTTGGCTGACTAGCGGGAGTGACACAGATACGCAGTATTTT. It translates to CATSDSWLTSGSDTDTQYF.

The DNA of the CDR3 is TGTGCCAGCAGTGTCTCGGGACAGGGGGCCCAATTCATCTATGGCTACACCTTC. It encodes CASSVSGQGAQFIYGYTF. The chain employs TRBV6-1 and TRBJ1-2; TRBD1 matches at 12 bases. With 4 bases clipped from V and 4 bases from J, the junction kept 13 bases outside the gene matches. The CDR3 consists of 18 residues. The germline CDR1 and CDR2 sequences are MNHNS and SASEGT.

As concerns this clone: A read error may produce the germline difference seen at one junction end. CDR3 nucleotide sequence: TGTGCCAGCAGCTTTGGGGGCTACGGCTCCCGATTGTCTTTC. This gives the protein CASSFGGYGSRLSF. The chain is built from TRBV7-3 and TRBJ2-6; D perhaps matches TRBD1 (6 bases). The germline V gene encodes CDR1 SGHTA and CDR2 FQGTGA. CDR3 length: 14 amino acids.

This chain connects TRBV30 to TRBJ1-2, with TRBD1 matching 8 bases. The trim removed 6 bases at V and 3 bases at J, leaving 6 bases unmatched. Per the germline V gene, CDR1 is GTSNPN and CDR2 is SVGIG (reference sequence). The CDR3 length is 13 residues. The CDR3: CACPTDRDYGYTF. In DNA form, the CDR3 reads TGTGCCTGCCCCACGGACAGGGACTATGGCTACACCTTC. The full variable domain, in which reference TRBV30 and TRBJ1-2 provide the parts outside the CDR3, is SQTIHQWPATLVQPVGSPLSLECTVEGTSNPNLYWYRQAAGRGLQLLFYSVGIGQISSEVPQNLSASRPQDRQFILSSKKLLLSDSGFYLCACPTDRDYGYTFGSGTRLTVV.

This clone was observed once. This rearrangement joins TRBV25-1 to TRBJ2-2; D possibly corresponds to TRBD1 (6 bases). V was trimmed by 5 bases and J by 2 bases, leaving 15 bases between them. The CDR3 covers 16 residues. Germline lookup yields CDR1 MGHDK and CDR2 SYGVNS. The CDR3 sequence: CASSWSGGLNTGELFF. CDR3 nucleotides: TGTGCCAGCAGTTGGAGTGGGGGCCTAAACACCGGGGAGCTGTTTTTT.

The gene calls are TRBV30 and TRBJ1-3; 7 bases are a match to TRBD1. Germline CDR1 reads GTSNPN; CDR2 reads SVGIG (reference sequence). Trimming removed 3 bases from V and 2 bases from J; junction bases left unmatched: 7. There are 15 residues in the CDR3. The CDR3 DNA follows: TGTGCCTGGAGAACTACCCAGGGGGCTGGAAACACCATATATTTT. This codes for CAWRTTQGAGNTIYF.

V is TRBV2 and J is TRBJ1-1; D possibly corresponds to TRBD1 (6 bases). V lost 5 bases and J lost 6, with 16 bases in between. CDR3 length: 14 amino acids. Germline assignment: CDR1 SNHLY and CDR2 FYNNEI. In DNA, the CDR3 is TGTGCCAGCAGTCCTCGGACGGGACACTCTGAAGCTTTCTTT. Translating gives CASSPRTGHSEAFF.

This CDR3 is CASSLGHSTNEKLFF. The CDR3 DNA reads as TGCGCCAGCAGCTTGGGACATTCAACTAATGAAAAACTGTTTTTT. The chain uses TRBV5-1 and TRBJ1-4; D is ambiguous. This CDR3 contains 15 residues. V lost 0 bases to trimming and J lost 0 bases, with 6 bases between them. The germline CDR1 and CDR2 sequences are SGHRS and YFSETQ. The full variable domain, its missing parts supplied by reference TRBV5-1 and TRBJ1-4, is KAGVTQTPRYLIKTRGQQVTLSCSPISGHRSVSWYQQTPGQGLQFLFEYFSETQRNKGNFPGRFSGRQFSNSRSEMNVSTLELGDSALYLCASSLGHSTNEKLFFGSGTQLSVL.

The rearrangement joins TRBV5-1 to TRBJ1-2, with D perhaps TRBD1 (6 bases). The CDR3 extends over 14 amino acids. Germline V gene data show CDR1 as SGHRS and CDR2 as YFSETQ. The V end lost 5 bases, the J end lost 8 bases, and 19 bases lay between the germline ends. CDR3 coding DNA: TGCGCCAGCAGTCAGGGACAACCTACAGAGGGCTACACCTTC. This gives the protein CASSQGQPTEGYTF.

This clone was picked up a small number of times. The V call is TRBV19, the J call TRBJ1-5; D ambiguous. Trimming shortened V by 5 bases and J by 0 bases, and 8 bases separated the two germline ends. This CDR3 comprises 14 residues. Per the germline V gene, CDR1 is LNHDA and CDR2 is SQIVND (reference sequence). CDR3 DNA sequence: TGTGCCAGTAGTGCGGCACATAGCAATCAGCCCCAGCATTTT. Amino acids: CASSAAHSNQPQHF. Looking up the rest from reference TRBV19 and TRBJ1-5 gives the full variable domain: DGGITQSPKYLFRKEGQNVTLSCEQNLNHDAMYWYRQDPGQGLRLIYYSQIVNDFQKGDIAEGYSVSREKKESFPLTVTSAQKNPTAFYLCASSAAHSNQPQHFGDGTRLSIL.